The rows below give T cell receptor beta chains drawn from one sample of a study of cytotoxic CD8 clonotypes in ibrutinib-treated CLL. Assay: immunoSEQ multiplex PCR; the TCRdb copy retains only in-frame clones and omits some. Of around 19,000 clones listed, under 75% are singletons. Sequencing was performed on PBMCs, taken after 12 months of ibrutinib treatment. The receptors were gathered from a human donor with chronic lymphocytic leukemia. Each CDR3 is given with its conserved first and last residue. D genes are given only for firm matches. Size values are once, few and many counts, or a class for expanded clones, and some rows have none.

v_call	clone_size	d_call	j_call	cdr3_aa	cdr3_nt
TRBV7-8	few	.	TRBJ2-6	CASSTGANVLTF	TGTGCCAGCAGTACTGGGGCCAACGTCCTGACTTTC
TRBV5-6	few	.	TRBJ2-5	CASSAQGTETQYF	TGTGCCAGCAGCGCACAGGGTACAGAGACCCAGTACTTC
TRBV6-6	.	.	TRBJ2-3	CASSLSTDTQYF	TGTGCCAGCAGCCTATCCACAGATACGCAGTATTTT
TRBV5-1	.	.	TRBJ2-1	CASSLVGGPYNEQFF	TGCGCCAGCAGCTTGGTTGGGGGACCCTACAATGAGCAGTTCTTC
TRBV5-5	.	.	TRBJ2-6	CASSLIGGEANVLTF	TGTGCCAGCAGCTTGATCGGGGGCGAGGCCAACGTCCTGACTTTC
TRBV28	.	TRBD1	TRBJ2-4	CASSSGGHRNIQYF	TGTGCCAGCAGTTCAGGGGGACACCGGAACATTCAGTACTTC
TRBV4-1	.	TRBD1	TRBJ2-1	CASSHRDRAFNEQFF	TGCGCCAGCAGCCACCGGGACAGGGCGTTCAATGAGCAGTTCTTC
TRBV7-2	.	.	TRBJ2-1	CASSPGAFDEQFF	TGTGCCAGCAGCCCCGGGGCGTTCGATGAGCAGTTCTTC
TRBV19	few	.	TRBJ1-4	CASSISTANEKLFF	TGTGCCAGTAGTATTTCGACAGCTAATGAAAAACTGTTTTTT
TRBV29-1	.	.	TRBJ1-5	CSVDSGKNQPQHF	TGCAGCGTTGATTCCGGGAAAAATCAGCCCCAGCATTTT
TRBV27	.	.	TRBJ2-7	CASSLQGTYEQYF	TGTGCCAGCAGTTTACAGGGCACCTACGAGCAGTACTTC
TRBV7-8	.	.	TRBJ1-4	CASSRIASLGGEKLFF	TGTGCCAGCAGCCGGATTGCTTCCCTTGGGGGTGAAAAACTGTTTTTT
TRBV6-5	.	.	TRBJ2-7	CASSYSISSSYEQYF	TGTGCCAGCAGTTACTCTATCAGTAGCTCCTACGAGCAGTACTTC
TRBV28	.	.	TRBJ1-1	CASSWDPRDTSNTEAFF	TGTGCCAGCAGTTGGGACCCTCGGGACACTTCGAACACTGAAGCTTTCTTT
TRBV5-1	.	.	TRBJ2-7	CASSRTDPDEQYF	TGCGCCAGCAGCCGGACAGACCCAGACGAGCAGTACTTC